The 4 T cell receptor beta chains below were found in one sample sequenced in a study of cytomegalovirus exposure and HLA in healthy donors. Produced via immunoSEQ multiplex PCR; TCRdb's table is partial and in-frame only. The table has over 85,000 clones, around 87% seen once. The sequenced sample was PBMCs. Source of these receptors: a woman aged 30 to 39 in good health and CMV-seropositive.

This clone was found a few times. The rearrangement joins TRBV30 to TRBJ1-2, with D hard to call. The V end lost 7 bases, the J end lost 2 bases, and 8 bases lay between the germline ends. This CDR3 has 11 residues. From germline, CDR1 is GTSNPN and CDR2 SVGIG (reference sequence). This chain's CDR3 is CASDGNYGYTF. In DNA, the CDR3 is TGTGCCTCCGACGGGAACTATGGCTACACCTTC.

This chain joins TRBV7-9 and TRBJ2-7; TRBD2 might be the D (6 bases). Trimming cost V 5 bases and J 2 bases, with 25 bases left between them. This CDR3 contains 18 residues. Germline values: CDR1 SEHNR, CDR2 FQNEAQ (reference sequence). The CDR3 protein is CASSPGPLLAGPTYEQYF. The CDR3 DNA reads TGTGCCAGCAGCCCGGGCCCCCTTTTGGCGGGACCCACCTACGAGCAGTACTTC.

The V gene is TRBV5-1, the J gene TRBJ1-3; D gene uncertain. The V and J ends lost 0 bases and 0 bases respectively, with 7 bases between them. This CDR3 comprises 15 residues. Germline-derived CDR1 and CDR2 are SGHRS and YFSETQ. As DNA, the CDR3 is TGCGCCAGCAGCTTGGTGGCAGGCTCTGGAAACACCATATATTTT. Amino acid sequence: CASSLVAGSGNTIYF.

This sequence joins TRBV18 and TRBJ2-5; no firm D call. The V and J ends lost 0 bases and 2 bases respectively, with 10 bases between them. Germline-derived CDR1 and CDR2 are KGHSH and LQKENI. The CDR3 is 15 residues long. CDR3 sequence reads: CASSPPSVQQETQYF. As DNA, the CDR3 is TGTGCCAGCTCACCACCATCAGTACAACAAGAGACCCAGTACTTC.